This is a list of T cell receptor beta chains from one sample in a study of radiotherapy plus CTLA-4 blockade in lung cancer. The table came from immunoSEQ multiplex PCR; TCRdb's copy has only in-frame clones and leaves some out. Altogether approximately 80,000 clones are present, 70% to 85% being singletons, with the ten largest covering 0.65% to 0.85%. The sequenced sample was peripheral blood, obtained from a patient treated with radiotherapy plus ipilimumab. Every receptor here comes from a human donor with non-small cell lung cancer who had stable disease on radiotherapy plus ipilimumab. Both conserved end residues are part of each CDR3. The order of the fields is clone size, D gene, J gene, V gene, CDR3 protein, CDR3 DNA. The D gene is left open where the match is weak. Expanded clones are given a class, and other clones once, few, many or no size at all.

clone size: NA; D gene: NA; J gene: TRBJ1-3; V gene: TRBV6-1; CDR3 protein: CASSGDLASGNTIYF; CDR3 DNA: TGTGCCAGCAGCGGAGACCTCGCCTCTGGAAACACCATATATTTT
clone size: NA; D gene: NA; J gene: TRBJ1-5; V gene: TRBV6-6; CDR3 protein: CASKQQGVGNQPQHF; CDR3 DNA: TGTGCCAGCAAACAACAGGGTGTCGGCAATCAGCCCCAGCATTTT
clone size: NA; D gene: NA; J gene: TRBJ1-3; V gene: TRBV27; CDR3 protein: CASSSGAGNTIYF; CDR3 DNA: TGTGCCAGCAGTTCAGGGGCTGGAAACACCATATATTTT
clone size: once; D gene: NA; J gene: TRBJ1-6; V gene: TRBV11-2; CDR3 protein: CASSLVAANNSPLHF; CDR3 DNA: TGTGCCAGCAGCTTAGTGGCGGCTAATAATTCACCCCTCCACTTT
clone size: NA; D gene: NA; J gene: TRBJ1-1; V gene: TRBV7-9; CDR3 protein: CASSTTQNTEAFF; CDR3 DNA: TGTGCCAGCAGCACGACACAGAACACTGAAGCTTTCTTT
clone size: NA; D gene: NA; J gene: TRBJ2-7; V gene: TRBV5-1; CDR3 protein: CASSVVAGIYEQYF; CDR3 DNA: TGCGCCAGCAGCGTGGTGGCGGGGATTTACGAGCAGTACTTC
clone size: NA; D gene: NA; J gene: TRBJ1-1; V gene: TRBV15; CDR3 protein: CATSAYRMNTEAFF; CDR3 DNA: TGTGCCACCAGCGCCTACAGAATGAACACTGAAGCTTTCTTT
clone size: NA; D gene: TRBD1; J gene: TRBJ2-5; V gene: TRBV10-2; CDR3 protein: CASFDRDRGMGAQYF; CDR3 DNA: TGCGCCAGTTTCGACCGGGACAGGGGAATGGGGGCCCAGTACTTC
clone size: NA; D gene: NA; J gene: TRBJ2-7; V gene: TRBV28; CDR3 protein: CASSLAQREQYF; CDR3 DNA: TGTGCCAGCAGTTTAGCACAGAGGGAGCAGTACTTC
clone size: NA; D gene: TRBD1; J gene: TRBJ1-2; V gene: TRBV28; CDR3 protein: CASRTGTGSGYTF; CDR3 DNA: TGTGCCAGCAGGACCGGGACAGGGTCTGGCTACACCTTC
clone size: NA; D gene: NA; J gene: TRBJ2-7; V gene: TRBV21-1; CDR3 protein: CASSKGGGRVTYEQYF; CDR3 DNA: TGTGCCAGCAGCAAAGGGGGAGGACGAGTGACCTACGAGCAGTACTTC
clone size: NA; D gene: NA; J gene: TRBJ2-7; V gene: TRBV29-1; CDR3 protein: CSEKGEKNEQYF; CDR3 DNA: TGCAGCGAAAAGGGCGAGAAGAACGAGCAGTACTTC
clone size: NA; D gene: TRBD1; J gene: TRBJ1-2; V gene: TRBV5-6; CDR3 protein: CASSWFSGGDGYTF; CDR3 DNA: TGTGCCAGCAGCTGGTTTTCAGGGGGCGATGGCTACACCTTC
clone size: NA; D gene: NA; J gene: TRBJ1-6; V gene: TRBV9; CDR3 protein: CASSVRGDSPLHF; CDR3 DNA: TGTGCCAGCAGCGTAAGGGGGGATTCACCCCTCCACTTT
clone size: NA; D gene: NA; J gene: TRBJ2-7; V gene: TRBV11-2; CDR3 protein: CASSQTLLSPYEQYF; CDR3 DNA: TGTGCCAGCAGCCAGACTCTTCTGAGCCCCTACGAGCAGTACTTC
clone size: NA; D gene: NA; J gene: TRBJ2-2; V gene: TRBV4-1; CDR3 protein: CASSQDYGASGELFF; CDR3 DNA: TGCGCCAGCAGCCAAGATTACGGGGCCTCCGGGGAGCTGTTTTTT
clone size: NA; D gene: TRBD2; J gene: TRBJ2-7; V gene: TRBV18; CDR3 protein: CASSPRDYNEQYF; CDR3 DNA: TGTGCCAGCTCACCTAGGGACTACAACGAGCAGTACTTC
clone size: NA; D gene: NA; J gene: TRBJ2-6; V gene: TRBV5-1; CDR3 protein: CASSLDRVAGANVLTF; CDR3 DNA: TGCGCCAGCAGCTTGGACAGGGTTGCCGGGGCCAACGTCCTGACTTTC
clone size: NA; D gene: NA; J gene: TRBJ1-2; V gene: TRBV28; CDR3 protein: CASSFGSDGIYGYTF; CDR3 DNA: TGTGCCAGCAGTTTCGGGTCAGATGGAATCTATGGCTACACCTTC
clone size: NA; D gene: NA; J gene: TRBJ1-5; V gene: TRBV1; CDR3 protein: CTSSQGKETISNQPQHF; CDR3 DNA: TGCACCAGCAGCCAAGGGAAGGAGACAATTAGCAATCAGCCCCAGCATTTT
clone size: NA; D gene: TRBD1; J gene: TRBJ2-5; V gene: TRBV5-4; CDR3 protein: CASSGTGTETQYF; CDR3 DNA: TGTGCCAGCTCCGGGACAGGAACAGAGACCCAGTACTTC
clone size: NA; D gene: NA; J gene: TRBJ2-1; V gene: TRBV5-6; CDR3 protein: CASTQRGRIYNEQFF; CDR3 DNA: TGTGCCAGCACCCAGAGGGGTAGAATCTACAATGAGCAGTTCTTC
clone size: once; D gene: TRBD1; J gene: TRBJ1-1; V gene: TRBV4-1; CDR3 protein: CASSQGTGEAFF; CDR3 DNA: TGCGCCAGCAGCCAGGGGACAGGGGAAGCTTTCTTT
clone size: NA; D gene: NA; J gene: TRBJ1-1; V gene: TRBV25-1; CDR3 protein: CASSPSGAWSIEAFF; CDR3 DNA: TGTGCCAGCAGTCCTAGCGGTGCCTGGAGTATTGAAGCTTTCTTT
clone size: NA; D gene: NA; J gene: TRBJ1-2; V gene: TRBV25-1; CDR3 protein: CASSDSSPRLGYGYTF; CDR3 DNA: TGTGCCAGCAGTGACTCGTCTCCTCGGCTGGGCTATGGCTACACCTTC
clone size: NA; D gene: TRBD2; J gene: TRBJ2-7; V gene: TRBV5-1; CDR3 protein: CASSLVGGLAGAYEQYF; CDR3 DNA: TGCGCCAGCAGCTTGGTGGGAGGACTAGCGGGAGCCTACGAGCAGTACTTC
clone size: NA; D gene: TRBD1; J gene: TRBJ2-7; V gene: TRBV10-1; CDR3 protein: CASSDPLGTAYEQYF; CDR3 DNA: TGCGCCAGCAGTGACCCACTCGGGACAGCCTACGAGCAGTACTTC
clone size: NA; D gene: NA; J gene: TRBJ2-3; V gene: TRBV11-2; CDR3 protein: CASSLGGVRDTQYF; CDR3 DNA: TGTGCCAGCAGCTTAGGGGGGGTCAGGGATACGCAGTATTTT
clone size: NA; D gene: NA; J gene: TRBJ2-7; V gene: TRBV11-1; CDR3 protein: CASSLGQNYEQYF; CDR3 DNA: TGTGCCAGCAGCCTAGGACAGAATTACGAGCAGTACTTC
clone size: NA; D gene: NA; J gene: TRBJ1-1; V gene: TRBV7-3; CDR3 protein: CASSLGWGQNTEAFF; CDR3 DNA: TGTGCCAGCAGCTTGGGGTGGGGACAGAACACTGAAGCTTTCTTT
clone size: once; D gene: TRBD1; J gene: TRBJ2-3; V gene: TRBV5-8; CDR3 protein: CASSLVDRVTDTQYF; CDR3 DNA: TGTGCCAGCAGCTTGGTGGACAGGGTAACAGATACGCAGTATTTT
clone size: NA; D gene: NA; J gene: TRBJ2-1; V gene: TRBV28; CDR3 protein: CASSELGYNEQFF; CDR3 DNA: TGTGCCAGCAGCGAACTAGGATACAATGAGCAGTTCTTC
clone size: NA; D gene: TRBD2; J gene: TRBJ2-5; V gene: TRBV7-8; CDR3 protein: CASSLSRGGRGETQYF; CDR3 DNA: TGTGCCAGCAGCTTAAGTCGGGGGGGGCGAGGAGAGACCCAGTACTTC
clone size: NA; D gene: NA; J gene: TRBJ2-5; V gene: TRBV10-1; CDR3 protein: CASSALTQETQYF; CDR3 DNA: TGCGCCAGCAGTGCTCTCACCCAAGAGACCCAGTACTTC
clone size: NA; D gene: TRBD1; J gene: TRBJ2-5; V gene: TRBV7-3; CDR3 protein: CASSFDRGPETQYF; CDR3 DNA: TGTGCCAGCAGCTTTGACAGGGGGCCGGAGACCCAGTACTTC
clone size: NA; D gene: NA; J gene: TRBJ1-1; V gene: TRBV6-5; CDR3 protein: CASSYSTIAEAFF; CDR3 DNA: TGTGCCAGCAGTTACTCGACAATTGCTGAAGCTTTCTTT
clone size: NA; D gene: NA; J gene: TRBJ2-5; V gene: TRBV11-3; CDR3 protein: CASSSTRSVRGGETQYF; CDR3 DNA: TGTGCCAGCAGCTCCACCCGGTCCGTCAGGGGAGGAGAGACCCAGTACTTC
clone size: NA; D gene: NA; J gene: TRBJ1-2; V gene: TRBV6-1; CDR3 protein: CASSAPYGGIYGYTF; CDR3 DNA: TGTGCCAGCAGTGCCCCCTACGGCGGGATCTATGGCTACACCTTC
clone size: NA; D gene: NA; J gene: TRBJ2-1; V gene: TRBV5-1; CDR3 protein: CASSLEAGYNEQFF; CDR3 DNA: TGCGCCAGCAGCTTGGAAGCGGGCTACAATGAGCAGTTCTTC
clone size: NA; D gene: NA; J gene: TRBJ2-5; V gene: TRBV7-3; CDR3 protein: CASSLRSQPQETQYF; CDR3 DNA: TGTGCCAGCAGCTTAAGGTCACAGCCCCAAGAGACCCAGTACTTC
clone size: NA; D gene: TRBD1; J gene: TRBJ2-7; V gene: TRBV9; CDR3 protein: CASSAQMGQYAYEQYF; CDR3 DNA: TGTGCCAGCAGCGCCCAGATGGGACAGTACGCCTACGAGCAGTACTTC
clone size: NA; D gene: NA; J gene: TRBJ2-7; V gene: TRBV6-5; CDR3 protein: CASSPDRSYEQYF; CDR3 DNA: TGTGCCAGCAGTCCGGACAGATCCTACGAGCAGTACTTC
clone size: NA; D gene: TRBD2; J gene: TRBJ2-7; V gene: TRBV29-1; CDR3 protein: CSVSGTSGEQYF; CDR3 DNA: TGCAGCGTTTCCGGGACTAGCGGTGAGCAGTACTTC
clone size: NA; D gene: NA; J gene: TRBJ2-5; V gene: TRBV5-1; CDR3 protein: CASSLASQRETQYF; CDR3 DNA: TGCGCCAGCAGCTTGGCCAGCCAGCGAGAGACCCAGTACTTC
clone size: NA; D gene: NA; J gene: TRBJ1-1; V gene: TRBV6-5; CDR3 protein: CASSYGQNTEAFF; CDR3 DNA: TGTGCCAGCAGTTATGGACAGAACACTGAAGCTTTCTTT
clone size: once; D gene: NA; J gene: TRBJ1-2; V gene: TRBV6-6; CDR3 protein: CASRTAAGYGYTF; CDR3 DNA: TGTGCCAGCAGGACAGCTGCGGGCTATGGCTACACCTTC
clone size: NA; D gene: TRBD2; J gene: TRBJ2-7; V gene: TRBV28; CDR3 protein: CASRQGLAGYEQYF; CDR3 DNA: TGTGCCAGCAGGCAGGGACTAGCGGGATACGAGCAGTACTTC
clone size: NA; D gene: NA; J gene: TRBJ2-7; V gene: TRBV7-8; CDR3 protein: CASSFKALGYEQYF; CDR3 DNA: TGTGCCAGCAGCTTTAAGGCGCTCGGCTACGAGCAGTACTTC
clone size: NA; D gene: NA; J gene: TRBJ2-1; V gene: TRBV28; CDR3 protein: CASRRGQYEQFF; CDR3 DNA: TGTGCCAGCAGACGTGGACAATATGAGCAGTTCTTC
clone size: NA; D gene: NA; J gene: TRBJ1-1; V gene: TRBV18; CDR3 protein: CASSPGQPGGNTEAFF; CDR3 DNA: TGTGCCAGCTCACCCGGACAGCCCGGCGGGAACACTGAAGCTTTCTTT
clone size: NA; D gene: TRBD2; J gene: TRBJ2-5; V gene: TRBV2; CDR3 protein: CASIPTSGLAGETQYF; CDR3 DNA: TGTGCCAGCATTCCCACCTCGGGACTAGCGGGAGAGACCCAGTACTTC
clone size: NA; D gene: NA; J gene: TRBJ2-2; V gene: TRBV2; CDR3 protein: CASGGTKSTGELFF; CDR3 DNA: TGTGCCAGCGGAGGGACGAAGAGCACCGGGGAGCTGTTTTTT
clone size: NA; D gene: NA; J gene: TRBJ2-7; V gene: TRBV6-1; CDR3 protein: CASSLIGDEQYF; CDR3 DNA: TGTGCCAGCAGCCTAATAGGCGACGAGCAGTACTTC
clone size: once; D gene: NA; J gene: TRBJ1-2; V gene: TRBV27; CDR3 protein: CASSFMGGNGYTF; CDR3 DNA: TGTGCCAGCAGTTTTATGGGAGGAAATGGCTACACCTTC
clone size: once; D gene: NA; J gene: TRBJ2-6; V gene: TRBV5-6; CDR3 protein: CASSTQGSGANVLTF; CDR3 DNA: TGTGCCAGCAGCACGCAGGGGTCTGGGGCCAACGTCCTGACTTTC
clone size: NA; D gene: TRBD2; J gene: TRBJ2-4; V gene: TRBV9; CDR3 protein: CASSAGLAGGPENIQYF; CDR3 DNA: TGTGCCAGCAGCGCCGGACTAGCGGGGGGGCCGGAAAACATTCAGTACTTC
clone size: NA; D gene: NA; J gene: TRBJ1-5; V gene: TRBV2; CDR3 protein: CASETGQTNNQPQHF; CDR3 DNA: TGTGCCAGCGAAACCGGGCAGACTAACAATCAGCCCCAGCATTTT